A single sample gave rise to the 10 T cell receptor beta chains below, sequenced in a study of T cell responses to AZD1222 COVID-19 vaccine. TCRdb's table, derived via immunoSEQ multiplex PCR, lists solely in-frame clones and lacks some. The sample shows around 160,000 clones, around 94% of them seen only once. This specimen was peripheral blood, taken 28 days after the second AZD1222 dose. Receptor source: an adult who received the AZD1222 COVID-19 vaccine.

The CDR3 sequence is CASSLGGLSSPPGNTIYF. DNA for the CDR3: TGCGCCAGCAGCTTGGGGGGACTCAGCTCACCTCCTGGAAACACCATATATTTT. This chain connects TRBV5-1 to TRBJ1-3; possibly TRBD1 for D (5 bases). The V and J ends lost 0 bases and 2 bases respectively, with 18 bases between them. The CDR3 has 18 residues. Looked up from germline, CDR1 is SGHRS and CDR2 is YFSETQ.

The chain recombines TRBV30 with TRBJ2-6; TRBD2 agrees at 7 bases. V dropped 2 bases and J dropped 0; count of bases not matched to a gene: 4. The CDR3 has 16 residues. CDR1 and CDR2 from the germline V gene are GTSNPN and SVGIG (reference sequence). The CDR3 DNA reads as TGTGCCTGGAGTTCGGGAGGAAACTCTGGGGCCAACGTCCTGACTTTC. Translating gives CAWSSGGNSGANVLTF.

V and J are TRBV5-4 and TRBJ1-2, with D unclear. The CDR3 has 12 residues. Germline-derived CDR1 and CDR2 are SGHNT and YYREEE (reference sequence). Trimming removed 4 bases from V and 4 bases from J, with 8 bases in between. The CDR3 protein is CASSIGVYGYTF. CDR3 nucleotide sequence: TGTGCCAGCAGCATCGGGGTCTATGGCTACACCTTC. Based on the CDR3 plus reference TRBV5-4 and TRBJ1-2, the full variable domain is ETGVTQSPTHLIKTRGQQVTLRCSSQSGHNTVSWYQQALGQGPQFIFQYYREEENGRGNFPPRFSGLQFPNYSSELNVNALELDDSALYLCASSIGVYGYTFGSGTRLTVV.

The chain uses TRBV7-8 and TRBJ2-7; 12 bases agree with TRBD1. Germline CDR1 and CDR2: SGHVS and FQNEAQ. V gave up 5 bases and J gave up 7 bases; unmatched junction bases: 6. The length of the CDR3 is 14 residues. CDR3 in amino acids: CASSLGTGGFEQYF. CDR3 nucleotide sequence: TGTGCCAGCAGCCTCGGGACAGGGGGCTTTGAGCAGTACTTC. Based on the CDR3 plus reference TRBV7-8 and TRBJ2-7, the full variable domain is GAGVSQSPRYKVAKRGQDVALRCDPISGHVSLFWYQQALGQGPEFLTYFQNEAQLDKSGLPSDRFFAERPEGSVSTLKIQRTQQEDSAVYLCASSLGTGGFEQYFGPGTRLTVT.

The chain links TRBV6-4 to TRBJ2-1, with D possibly being TRBD2 (5 bases). The CDR3 consists of 13 residues. CDR1 and CDR2 from the germline V gene are MRHNA and SNTAGT. Between the trimmed V and J ends, which lost 2 bases and 10 bases, there was a span of 12 bases. This chain's CDR3 is CASSDRESKEQFF. CDR3 bases: TGTGCCAGCAGTGACAGGGAGTCGAAAGAGCAGTTCTTC.

The J gene is TRBJ1-1, the V gene TRBV7-2; TRBD1 matches 8 bases. The junction had 1 base not matched to a gene; V was cut back by 0 bases and J by 4 bases. The CDR3 extends over 14 amino acids. The germline CDR1 and CDR2 sequences are SGHTA and FQGNSA. The CDR3 nucleotides read TGTGCCAGCAGCTTAGCGGACAGGGCCACTGAAGCTTTCTTT. It yields the protein CASSLADRATEAFF.

The chain uses TRBV28 and TRBJ2-1; 10 bases are shared with TRBD1. The CDR3 is 15 residues long. Losses at the gene ends were 6 bases for V and 9 bases for J; bases not matched to a gene: 11. CDR1 is MDHEN, CDR2 SYDVKM, per germline. The CDR3 nucleotides are TGTGCCAGCAGAACGGGACAGGGGCGATGGGGTGAGCAGTTCTTC. This codes for CASRTGQGRWGEQFF.

V gene TRBV21-1 combines with J gene TRBJ1-1; the table's D gene call, TRBD1, was not cross checked with the DNA. TRBV21-1 is a pseudogene. The CDR3 length is 17 residues. CDR3 loop: CASSKGTPQGPGTEAFF. CDR3 DNA: TGTGCCAGCAGCAAAGGGACCCCACAGGGCCCGGGGACTGAAGCTTTCTTT.

In DNA form, the CDR3 reads TGTGCCAGCTCACGGGACAGCTCTAACTATGGCTACACCTTC. Translating gives CASSRDSSNYGYTF. The gene calls are TRBV18 and TRBJ1-2; 7 bases match TRBD1. This CDR3 has 14 amino acids. The germline V gene has CDR1 KGHSH and CDR2 LQKENI. J was trimmed by 0 bases and V by 4 bases; bases with no gene match: 2.

V is TRBV4-1 and J is TRBJ2-7; the D gene could be TRBD1 or TRBD2 (5 bases each). The CDR3 has 15 residues. Germline V gene sequence: CDR1 MGHRA, CDR2 YSYEKL. Deletions cut 0 bases from V and 0 bases from J, with 9 bases between. The CDR3, as DNA: TGCGCCAGCAGCCAAGATCGGGGCGTCTCCTACGAGCAGTACTTC. This gives the protein CASSQDRGVSYEQYF.